The T cell receptor (beta chain) under discussion was sequenced for a study of CD8 T cells in ankylosing spondylitis. CDR3 length equals 12 residues. V gave up 3 bases and J gave up 17 bases, with 19 bases separating them. Germline loops: CDR1 SQVTM, CDR2 ANQGSEA. Making use of molecular barcodes, quantitative 5'-RACE generated TCR beta libraries. Using its own MiXCR run on the 5' RACE reads, TCRdb lists one record per CDR3 protein. The sample contains fewer than 500,000 distinct CDR3 sequences, about 25% of which appear only once. Study-wide findings and caveats: Within peripheral blood, clones linked to disease were CD8+ and relatively rare. Both synovial fluid and blood in reactive arthritis had previously been reported to carry some motif variants. About 8 highly homologous variants made up a TCR beta motif, and this motif appeared characteristic of ankylosing spondylitis blood. Significant enrichment of disease-linked clones was reportedly seen in matched ankylosing spondylitis synovial fluid.

In regard to this clonotype: As yet, its antigen is unknown.

The sequence was obtained from a male donor with ankylosing spondylitis. The V and J genes are TRBV29-1 and TRBJ1-4; D gene unclear. Sequencing input: blood, either unsorted or a sorted T cell fraction (not recorded which). This chain's CDR3 is CSVEGGPRDVFF. DNA for the CDR3: TGCAGCGTTGAGGGTGGGCCACGGGATGTCTTTTTT.